This T cell receptor (beta chain) derives from a study of blood T cell repertoires in COVID-19. In the study overall: Nucleic acid was either cDNA or gDNA, and it came from T cells, B-cell-depleted T cells, or PBMCs.

The CDR3 sequence is 15 residues long. V lost 1 base, J lost 4 bases, and 10 bases lay in between. The V gene's germline CDR1 is MGHRA and CDR2 YSYEKL. Per the study methods: How many nucleated cells were present was estimated from reference gene primer amplification. Produced via immunoSEQ multiplex PCR; TCRdb's table is partial and in-frame only. Clone size and the V and J calls come from that table; the DNA yielded D and trimming. The sample includes under 250,000 clones, approximately 85% seen only once; the top ten take approximately 5.1%. The chain carries TRBV4-1 and TRBJ2-2; D is uncertain. This TCR derives from a man aged 50 to 60 with COVID-19, enrolled during active disease. Specimen: peripheral blood. Written as DNA, the CDR3 is TGCGCCAGCAGCCAAGTGGAGACCTTCACCGGGGAGCTGTTTTTT. This encodes CASSQVETFTGELFF.